What follows describes a single T cell receptor (beta chain). This clone's antigen is unknown. Nothing much larger sits one base from this clone, and base qualities are not available. These data belong to a study of shared clonotypes between healthy human individuals (dated by TCRdb to 2018 to 2020). Notes on the research overall: The cohort included a few men and two women between 18 and 49 years of age. For each donor, CD4 naive and CD4 memory were each given three plates, CD8 naive was given two plates, and CD8 memory was given one plate. The study deeply sequenced blood TCR repertoires of five healthy adults to estimate repertoire size and the extent of clonotype sharing between individuals. Different laboratories and diverse techniques were used to prepare libraries and sequence TCR repertoires, to increase sequencing depth and limit assay-specific biases. Leukapheresis yielded between about 0.85 and 10 billion PBMCs per donor.

TCR CDR3 regions were amplified from genomic DNA by multiplex PCR using the deep immunoSEQ assay. Extracted genomic DNA from each cell subset was distributed evenly across all wells of several immunoSEQ 96-well plates, and each plate was treated as a replicate. For sorted subsets, each replicate PCR was loaded with 150 to 250 ng genomic DNA, equivalent to 30,000 or so T cell genomes. Purified libraries were quantified with a Qubit 3.0 fluorometer, sized on a Bioanalyzer 2100, and re-quantified with the KAPA Library Quantification kit. Each immunoSEQ 96-well plate was sequenced on its own single-read 150-cycle Illumina NextSeq 550 flow cell. In the paper's pipeline: Because the immunoSEQ output included only junctional sequences and no quality scores, the filtering could not be the same as the filtering used for full-length reads. Sequences were annotated with PyIR, a Python wrapper for IgBLAST v1.9, using IMGT germline references to assign V/J genes and CDR3. Any read was removed if the V/J assignment was weak (E-value above 1e-6), the CDR3 was missing, or the read contained stop codons, out-of-frame junctions, or ambiguous translated residues. A V3J clonotype was defined by an identical inferred V gene, J gene, and CDR3 amino acid sequence. The percentage overlap between two repertoires was calculated by dividing the number of shared unique clonotypes by the size of the smaller repertoire. Repertoire richness was assessed with RTK rarefaction, the Chao1 estimator, and Recon v2.1 estimates of unobserved clonotypes. Generation probabilities were computed with OLGA for all TCRbeta clonotypes obtained by the gDNA method from four donors. In TCRdb, the immuneACCESS table is reduced to in-frame sequences with V and J assigned. These tables do not hold every clone; where another copy was compared, an unresolved V gene accounts for under half, and the others remain unexplained. The V and J calls and clone size were taken over from that table, and D and trimming were inferred from the DNA. Across this sample there are some 380,000 clones, with about 96% seen only once. The ten largest clones capture 0.25% to 0.35% of the sample.

What the work shows at the level of the full study, not this receptor alone: When a handful of donors were compared, the shared fraction of clonotypes was roughly 5% for naive CD4, approximately 3.3% for naive CD8, about 2.5% for memory CD4, and under 0.5% for memory CD8. Because the study included a small number of donors, the genetic and exposure-history diversity represented was limited. Sampling was restricted to blood, and TCR repertoires in tissue are likely to differ from TCR repertoires in blood. Compared with non-shared clonotypes, the clonotypes found in all four sorted-subset donors had higher generation probabilities. Larger estimated clonotype richness was generally found for naive subsets than for memory subsets. Even with the large sequencing depth, rarefaction of the sorted-subset datasets indicated that sequencing was incomplete. Based on pairwise subsampling, the degree of clonotype sharing among donors was expected to be affected by sequencing depth.

The CDR3 covers 13 residues, taking in both the cysteine and the phenylalanine. CDR3 DNA is the only sequence kept; it has 39 bases, read in frame from the first base. CDR1 and CDR2 were assigned from the germline V gene (reference sequence) as WNHNN and SYGVQD. V loses 4 bases at its end and J loses 3 bases; junction bases beyond the gene matches: 2. The donors were healthy, HIV-negative adults with no recently reported acute infections or vaccinations. All donors were Caucasian adults living in Nashville, Tennessee, USA. CD8 memory samples combined magnetically selected CD45RO+ cells with CCR7-negative CD45RA+ effector memory (TemRA) cells. Blood was obtained by leukapheresis, after which PBMCs were separated by Ficoll-Histopaque density gradient centrifugation and cryopreserved in liquid nitrogen vapor phase. Analytical flow cytometry was used to check the purity and quantity of each magnetically sorted T cell population. Genomic DNA was isolated from each sorted fraction and quantified by UV absorbance on a Nanodrop 2000c.

The sequenced sample was memory CD8+ T cells sorted from blood. The label giving this sample's cell subset or site can be read as: CD45RO+ cells pooled with CCR7-negative TemRA cells. This clonotype was obtained from a man aged 30 to 45 in good health. The receptor chain draws on TRBV10-1 and TRBJ1-1; 7 bases in the junction line up with TRBD1. The nucleotides are TGCGCCAGCAGTGGAAGGGGGCACACTGAAGCTTTCTTT. Its product reads: CASSGRGHTEAFF.